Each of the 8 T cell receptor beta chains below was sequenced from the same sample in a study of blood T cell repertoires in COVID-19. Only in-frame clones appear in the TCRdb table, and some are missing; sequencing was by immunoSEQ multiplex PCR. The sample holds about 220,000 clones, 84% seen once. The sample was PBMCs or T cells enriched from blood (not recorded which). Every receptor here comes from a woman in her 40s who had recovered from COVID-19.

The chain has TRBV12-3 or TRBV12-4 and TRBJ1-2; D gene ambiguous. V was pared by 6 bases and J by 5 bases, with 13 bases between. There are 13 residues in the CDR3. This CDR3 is CASSAEAGYGYTF. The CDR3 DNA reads TGTGCCAGCAGCGCGGAGGCGGGTTATGGCTACACCTTC.

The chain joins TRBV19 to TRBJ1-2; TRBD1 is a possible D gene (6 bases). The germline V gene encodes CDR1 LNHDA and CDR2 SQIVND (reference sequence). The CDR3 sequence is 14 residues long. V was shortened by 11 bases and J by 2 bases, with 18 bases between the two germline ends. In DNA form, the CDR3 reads TGTGCCTCCCAACGGACAGCTCGAAACTATGGCTACACCTTC. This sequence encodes CASQRTARNYGYTF.

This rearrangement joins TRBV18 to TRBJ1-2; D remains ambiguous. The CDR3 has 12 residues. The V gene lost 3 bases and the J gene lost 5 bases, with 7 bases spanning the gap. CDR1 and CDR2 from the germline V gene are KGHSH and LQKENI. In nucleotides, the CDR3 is TGTGCCAGCTCACCCCCAGGATATGGCTACACCTTC. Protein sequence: CASSPPGYGYTF.

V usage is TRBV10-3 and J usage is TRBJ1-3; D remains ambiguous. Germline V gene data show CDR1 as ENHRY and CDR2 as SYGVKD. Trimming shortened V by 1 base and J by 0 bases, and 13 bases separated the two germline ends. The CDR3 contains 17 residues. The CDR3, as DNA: TGTGCCATCAGTGAGTGGGTTAGCAGTAGCTCTGGAAACACCATATATTTT. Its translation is CAISEWVSSSSGNTIYF.

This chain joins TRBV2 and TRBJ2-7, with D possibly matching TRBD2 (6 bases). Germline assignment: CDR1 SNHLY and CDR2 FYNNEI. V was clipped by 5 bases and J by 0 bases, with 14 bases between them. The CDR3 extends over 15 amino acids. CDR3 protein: CASSLASLSSYEQYF. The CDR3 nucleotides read TGTGCCAGCAGTCTAGCGAGCCTTAGCTCCTACGAGCAGTACTTC.

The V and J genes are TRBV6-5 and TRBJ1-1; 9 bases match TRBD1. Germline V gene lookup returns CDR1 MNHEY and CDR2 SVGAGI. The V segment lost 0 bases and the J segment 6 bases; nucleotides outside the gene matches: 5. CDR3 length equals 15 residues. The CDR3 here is CASSYSRTGAAEAFF. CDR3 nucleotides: TGTGCCAGCAGTTACTCACGGACAGGGGCCGCTGAAGCTTTCTTT.

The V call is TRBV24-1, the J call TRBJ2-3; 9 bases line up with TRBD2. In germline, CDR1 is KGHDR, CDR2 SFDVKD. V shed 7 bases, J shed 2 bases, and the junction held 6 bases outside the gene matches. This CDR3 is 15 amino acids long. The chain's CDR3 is CATRGIAGDTDTQYF. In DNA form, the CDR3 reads TGTGCCACCAGGGGCATAGCGGGAGACACAGATACGCAGTATTTT.

The CDR3 DNA is TGTGCCAGCAGGGACACAGCGAGGTATGGCTACACCTTC. Translation: CASRDTARYGYTF. The genes are TRBV3-1 (or the pseudogene TRBV3-2) and TRBJ1-2, with D tentatively TRBD1 (5 bases). This CDR3 comprises 13 residues. The germline gives CDR1 LGHDT, CDR2 YNNKEL (reference sequence). The V end lost 6 bases, the J end lost 5 bases, and 13 bases lay between the germline ends.